The source of this T cell receptor (beta chain) is a study of shared clonotypes between healthy human individuals. As for the study in general: Each donor's CD8 memory used one plate, CD8 naive two, each CD4 subset three.

Study outcomes and limitations: Among several donors, approximately 5.4% of naive CD4 clonotypes were found in common.

The germline V gene encodes CDR1 GTSNPN and CDR2 SVGIG (reference sequence). The CDR3 has 14 residues. V was clipped by 8 bases and J by 2 bases, with 19 bases between them. The authors ran the assay at deep level. For each subset, genomic DNA was distributed in equal portions over several immunoSEQ plates. The repertoire was sequenced with immunoSEQ multiplex PCR; TCRdb's copy has only in-frame clones and lacks some. The table includes some 2,100,000 clones, under 95% detected once. Cells designated naive CD8 were CD45RO-negative and were positively selected for CCR7, with terminally differentiated effector memory CD45RA+ cells excluded. In regard to this clone: Its antigen is not known.

This sequence joins TRBV30 and TRBJ2-7, with D maybe TRBD1 (6 bases). The TCR sequence derives from a man between 18 and 29 years old in good health. Some clones in this sample may be carry-over from other donors' samples. Sequencing used naive CD8+ T cells from PBMCs. In nucleotides, the CDR3 is TGTGCCGGGACACGCAGCCCAGGGACCTACGAGCAGTACTTC. It translates to CAGTRSPGTYEQYF.